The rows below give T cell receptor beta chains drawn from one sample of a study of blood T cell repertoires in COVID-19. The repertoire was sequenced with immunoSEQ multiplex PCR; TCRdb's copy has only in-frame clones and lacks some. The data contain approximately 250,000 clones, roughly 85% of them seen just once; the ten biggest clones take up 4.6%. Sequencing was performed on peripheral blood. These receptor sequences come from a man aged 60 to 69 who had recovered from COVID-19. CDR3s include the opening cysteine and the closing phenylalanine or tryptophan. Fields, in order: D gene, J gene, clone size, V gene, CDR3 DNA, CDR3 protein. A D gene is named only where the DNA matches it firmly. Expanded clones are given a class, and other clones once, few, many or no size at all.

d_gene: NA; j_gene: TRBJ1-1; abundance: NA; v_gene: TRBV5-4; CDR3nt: TGTGCCAGCAGCTCTCGCAGGGAGGAGGGCACTGAAGCTTTCTTT; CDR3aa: CASSSRREEGTEAFF
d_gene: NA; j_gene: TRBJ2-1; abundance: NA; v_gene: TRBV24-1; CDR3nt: TGTGCCACCAGTTTAGCCAGAACCAATGAGCAGTTCTTC; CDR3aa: CATSLARTNEQFF
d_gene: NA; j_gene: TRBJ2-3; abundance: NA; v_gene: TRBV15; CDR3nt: TGTGCCACCAGGGGGGCGGCAGATACGCAGTATTTT; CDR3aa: CATRGAADTQYF
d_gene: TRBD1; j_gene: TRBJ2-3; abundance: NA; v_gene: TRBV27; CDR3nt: TGTGCCAGCAGTTCGGGACAGGGAGGCACAGATACGCAGTATTTT; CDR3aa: CASSSGQGGTDTQYF
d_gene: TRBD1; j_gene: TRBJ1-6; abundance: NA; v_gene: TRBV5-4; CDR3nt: TGTGCCAGCAGCCCCCGGGGACAGGGGGCACGTCCCCTCCACTTT; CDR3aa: CASSPRGQGARPLHF
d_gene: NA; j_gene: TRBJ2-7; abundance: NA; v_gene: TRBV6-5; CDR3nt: TGTGCCAGCATGGCCCAAACCTACGAGCAGTACTTC; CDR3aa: CASMAQTYEQYF
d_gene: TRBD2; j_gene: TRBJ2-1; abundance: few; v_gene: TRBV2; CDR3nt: TGTGCCAGCATCCCGCCCCCTAGCGGGAGGTTGGTTGGTGAGCAGTTCTTC; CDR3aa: CASIPPPSGRLVGEQFF
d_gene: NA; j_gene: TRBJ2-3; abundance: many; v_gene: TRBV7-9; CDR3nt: TGTGCCAGCAGCTATCCCCCGGGGGGCAAAAACGCAGATACGCAGTATTTT; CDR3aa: CASSYPPGGKNADTQYF
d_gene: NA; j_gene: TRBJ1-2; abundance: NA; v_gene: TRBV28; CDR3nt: TGTGCCAGCAGACCCCCCAGGACAGAACGAGTCTATGGCTACACCTTC; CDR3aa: CASRPPRTERVYGYTF
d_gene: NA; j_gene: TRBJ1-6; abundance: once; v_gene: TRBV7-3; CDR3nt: TGTGCCAGCAGCCCAAACAGGAATTCACCCCTCCACTTT; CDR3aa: CASSPNRNSPLHF
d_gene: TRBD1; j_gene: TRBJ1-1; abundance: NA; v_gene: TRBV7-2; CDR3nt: TGTGCCAGCAGCAAACGACAGGGGGCGAACACTGAAGCTTTCTTT; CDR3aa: CASSKRQGANTEAFF
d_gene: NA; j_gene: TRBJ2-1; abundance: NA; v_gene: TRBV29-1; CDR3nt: TGCAGCGTTTCCACCGACCACAGCTCCTACAATGAGCAGTTCTTC; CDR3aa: CSVSTDHSSYNEQFF
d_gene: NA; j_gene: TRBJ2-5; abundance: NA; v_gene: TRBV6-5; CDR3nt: TGTGCCAGCAGTTACATCCCGGGCCAAGAGACCCAGTACTTC; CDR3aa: CASSYIPGQETQYF
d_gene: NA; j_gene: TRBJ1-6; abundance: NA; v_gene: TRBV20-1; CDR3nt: TGCAGTGCTAGTCTAGGGGTCAGTTCACCCCTCCACTTT; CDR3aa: CSASLGVSSPLHF
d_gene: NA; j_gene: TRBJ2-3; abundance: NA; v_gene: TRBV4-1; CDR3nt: TGCGCCAGCAGCCAAGATTTTGGCGGGGACACAGATACGCAGTATTTT; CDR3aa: CASSQDFGGDTDTQYF
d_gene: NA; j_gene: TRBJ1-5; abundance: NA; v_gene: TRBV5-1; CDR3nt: TGCGCCAGCAGCGCGGGACTAAGTAACGATCAGCCCCAGCATTTT; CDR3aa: CASSAGLSNDQPQHF
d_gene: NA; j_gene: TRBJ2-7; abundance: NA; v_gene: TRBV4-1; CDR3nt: TGCGCCAGCAGCCAAGACAGGCAGGGAAGAGACGAGCAGTACTTC; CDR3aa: CASSQDRQGRDEQYF
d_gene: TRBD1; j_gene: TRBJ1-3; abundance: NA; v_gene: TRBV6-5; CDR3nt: TGTGCCAGCAGACTAGGGACAGGGCCTGGAAACACCATATATTTT; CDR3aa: CASRLGTGPGNTIYF
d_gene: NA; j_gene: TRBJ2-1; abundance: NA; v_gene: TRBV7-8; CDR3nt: TGTGCCAGCAGCCCCCAGGGCTCATTAAGGGGTGAGCAGTTCTTC; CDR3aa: CASSPQGSLRGEQFF
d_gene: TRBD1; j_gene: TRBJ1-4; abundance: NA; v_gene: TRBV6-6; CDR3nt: TGTGCCAGCAGTAACGGACAGGGCCGAAGCCTGTTTTTT; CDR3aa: CASSNGQGRSLFF
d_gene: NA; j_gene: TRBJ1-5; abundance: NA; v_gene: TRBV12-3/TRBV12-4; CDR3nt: TGTGCCAGCAGTTCAGGGGCCGGGCAGCCCCAGCATTTT; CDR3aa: CASSSGAGQPQHF
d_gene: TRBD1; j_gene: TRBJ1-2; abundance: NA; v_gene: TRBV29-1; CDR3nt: TGCAGCGTTGATTCGTTACAGGGGGATGGCTACACCTTC; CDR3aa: CSVDSLQGDGYTF
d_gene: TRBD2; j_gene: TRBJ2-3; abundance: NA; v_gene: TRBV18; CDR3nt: TGTGCCAGCTCCCCCCTACCGGGAGGAGGTACAGATACGCAGTATTTT; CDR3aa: CASSPLPGGGTDTQYF
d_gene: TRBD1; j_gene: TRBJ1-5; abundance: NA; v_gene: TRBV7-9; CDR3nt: TGTGCCAGCAGCTTCGGGACAGGCCGGAATCAGCCCCAGCATTTT; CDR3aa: CASSFGTGRNQPQHF
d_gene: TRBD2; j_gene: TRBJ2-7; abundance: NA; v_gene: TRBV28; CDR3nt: TGTGCCAGCAGTTTACGGGGGGGAGAGCAGTACTTC; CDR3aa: CASSLRGGEQYF
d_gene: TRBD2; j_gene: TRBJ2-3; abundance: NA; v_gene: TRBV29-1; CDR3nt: TGCAGCGGGAGGGAGGGTTACACAGATACGCAGTATTTT; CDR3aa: CSGREGYTDTQYF
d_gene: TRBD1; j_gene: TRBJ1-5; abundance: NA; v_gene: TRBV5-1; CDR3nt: TGCGCCAGCAGCTTAGGGACAGGGGGCAATCAGCCCCAGCATTTT; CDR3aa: CASSLGTGGNQPQHF
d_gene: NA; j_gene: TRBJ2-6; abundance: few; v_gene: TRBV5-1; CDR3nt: TGCGCCAGCAGCACAGTGGAGGGCTCTGGGGCCAACGTCCTGACTTTC; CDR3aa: CASSTVEGSGANVLTF
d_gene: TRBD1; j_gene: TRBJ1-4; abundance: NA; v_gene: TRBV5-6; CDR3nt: TGTGCCAGCAGCTTTATTGGACAGGCGACTGAAAAACTGTTTTTT; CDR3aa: CASSFIGQATEKLFF
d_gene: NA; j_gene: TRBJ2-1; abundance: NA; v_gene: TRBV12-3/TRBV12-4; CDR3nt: TGTGCCAGCAGTTTGGGGGGAGCGGATGAGCAGTTCTTC; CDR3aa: CASSLGGADEQFF
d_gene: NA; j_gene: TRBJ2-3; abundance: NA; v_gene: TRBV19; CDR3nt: TGTGCCAGTAAAAAACGACTCTGGGTTAAGGAAGATACGCAGTATTTT; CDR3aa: CASKKRLWVKEDTQYF
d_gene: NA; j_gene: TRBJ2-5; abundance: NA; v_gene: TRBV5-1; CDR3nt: TGCGCCAGCAGCTTGGGTCCACAGCAGCAGTCCCAGTACTTC; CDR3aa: CASSLGPQQQSQYF
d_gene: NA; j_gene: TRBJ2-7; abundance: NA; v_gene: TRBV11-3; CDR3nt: TGTGCCAGCACCGCACACCCCTCCTACGAGCAGTACTTC; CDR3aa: CASTAHPSYEQYF
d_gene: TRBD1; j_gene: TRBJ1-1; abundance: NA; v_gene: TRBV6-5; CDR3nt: TGTGCCAGCAGTCAGACAGGGTTGGGAAGTGAAGCTTTCTTT; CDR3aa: CASSQTGLGSEAFF
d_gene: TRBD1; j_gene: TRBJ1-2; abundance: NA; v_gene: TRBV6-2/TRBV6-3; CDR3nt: TGTGCCAGCACCCCCCATGGGGGGACAGCTAACTATGGCTACACCTTC; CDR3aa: CASTPHGGTANYGYTF
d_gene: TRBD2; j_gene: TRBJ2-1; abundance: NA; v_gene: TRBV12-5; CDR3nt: TGTGCTAGTGGCCTACTAGCGGGAGTGGGTGAGCAGTTCTTC; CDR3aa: CASGLLAGVGEQFF
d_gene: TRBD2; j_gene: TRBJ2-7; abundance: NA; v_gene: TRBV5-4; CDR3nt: TGTGCCAGCAGCCGGGGACTAGCGGGGGGAGGGGGCGAGCAGTACTTC; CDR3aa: CASSRGLAGGGGEQYF
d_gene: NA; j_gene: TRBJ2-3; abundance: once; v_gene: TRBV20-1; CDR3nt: TGCAGTGCTACACTAGATACGCAGTATTTT; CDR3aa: CSATLDTQYF
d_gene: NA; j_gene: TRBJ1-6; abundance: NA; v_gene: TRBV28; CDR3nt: TGTGCCAGCAGTTTAGGCCCAAGGGGGTCACCCCTCCACTTT; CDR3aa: CASSLGPRGSPLHF
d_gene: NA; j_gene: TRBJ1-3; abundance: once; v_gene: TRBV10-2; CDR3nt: TGCGCCAGCAGTGCCTCGGGTTCTGGAAACACCATATATTTT; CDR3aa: CASSASGSGNTIYF
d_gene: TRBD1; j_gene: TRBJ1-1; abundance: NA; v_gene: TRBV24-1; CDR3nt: TGTGCCACCAGTGATTCGACAGGGGGCAAAGCTTTCTTT; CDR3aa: CATSDSTGGKAFF
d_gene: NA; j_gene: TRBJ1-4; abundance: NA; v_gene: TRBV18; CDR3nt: TGTGCCAGCTCACCCCAAGCAGGGGAATTTAGAGCTAATGAAAAACTGTTTTTT; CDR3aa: CASSPQAGEFRANEKLFF
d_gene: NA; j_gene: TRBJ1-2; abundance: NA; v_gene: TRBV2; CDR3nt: TGTGCCAGCATAGGGGACTATGGCTACACCTTC; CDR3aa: CASIGDYGYTF
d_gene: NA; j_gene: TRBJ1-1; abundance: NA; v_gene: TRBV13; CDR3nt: TGTGCCAGCAGCTTAGCCCTACAGAGGAACACTGAAGCTTTCTTT; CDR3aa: CASSLALQRNTEAFF
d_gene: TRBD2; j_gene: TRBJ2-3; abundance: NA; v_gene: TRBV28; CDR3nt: TGTGCCAGCAGTTTTTTGTCGGTGCGGCTAGCGGGGGAAGAAAACACAGATACGCAGTATTTT; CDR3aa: CASSFLSVRLAGEENTDTQYF